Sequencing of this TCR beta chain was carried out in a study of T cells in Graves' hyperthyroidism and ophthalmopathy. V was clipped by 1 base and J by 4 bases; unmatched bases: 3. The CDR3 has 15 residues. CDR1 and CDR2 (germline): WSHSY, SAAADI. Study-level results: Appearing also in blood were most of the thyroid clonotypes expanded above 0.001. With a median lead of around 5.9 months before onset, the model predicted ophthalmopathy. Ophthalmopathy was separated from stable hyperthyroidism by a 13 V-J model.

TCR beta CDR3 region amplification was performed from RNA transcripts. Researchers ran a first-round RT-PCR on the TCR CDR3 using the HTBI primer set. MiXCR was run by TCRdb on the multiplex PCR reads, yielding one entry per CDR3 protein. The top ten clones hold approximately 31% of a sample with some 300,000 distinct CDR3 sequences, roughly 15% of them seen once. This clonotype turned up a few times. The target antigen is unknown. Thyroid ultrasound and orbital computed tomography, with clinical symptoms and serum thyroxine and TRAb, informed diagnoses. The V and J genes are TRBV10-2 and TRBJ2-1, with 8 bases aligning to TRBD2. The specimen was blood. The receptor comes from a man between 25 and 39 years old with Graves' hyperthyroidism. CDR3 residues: CASSELAGPYNEQFF. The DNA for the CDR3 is TGCGCCAGCAGTGAGTTAGCGGGGCCTTACAATGAGCAGTTCTTC.